The sequence of this T cell receptor (beta chain) was determined in a study of human T cells and chemical hapten exposure. For this clonotype: The antigen is not known.

TCRdb reprocessed the RACE reads with MiXCR, giving one entry per CDR3 protein. Of around 350,000 distinct CDR3 sequences listed, approximately 5.8% were seen once; the top ten hold about 8.2%. General observations from the study: DPC sensitization produced no change in TCRs with frequency above 1 in 1000.

V trimming: 4 bases; J trimming: 5 bases; junction bases outside the gene matches: 8. Germline CDR1 SGHDN, CDR2 FVKESK. CDR3 length: 15 residues. Sample time point: pre-sensitization, week 0. The treatment was: therapeutic diphenylcyclopropenone sensitization with weekly scalp DPC. This TCR was recovered from a woman between 18 and 30 years old with alopecia areata. Some clones in this sample may be carry-over from other donors' samples. The sequenced sample was whole blood, obtained in connection with sensitization to the hapten diphenylcyclopropenone (DPC). The chain uses TRBV14 and TRBJ2-3, with 8 bases that match TRBD2. This chain's CDR3 is CASSPLAGREDTQYF. The CDR3 region has the DNA TGTGCCAGCAGCCCCTTAGCGGGGCGGGAAGATACGCAGTATTTT.